Below are 31 T cell receptor beta chains sequenced from a single sample in a study of cytomegalovirus exposure and HLA in healthy donors. PCR employed 60 Vbeta and 13 Jbeta primers. Clones were read by immunoSEQ multiplex PCR, and TCRdb kept only the in-frame ones, dropping some. The sample consists of some 150,000 clones, 84% of them appearing once. The sequencing input was PBMCs. These receptors were obtained from a boy between 2 and 10 years old in good health and CMV-seronegative.

The V gene is TRBV9, the J gene TRBJ2-1; 8 bases map to TRBD2. Germline loops: CDR1 SGDLS, CDR2 YYNGEE. J gave up 9 bases and V 4 bases, and 12 bases lay outside the gene matches. The CDR3 has 15 residues. DNA for the CDR3: TGTGCCAGCAGCACCCAAAGCGGGGGCCTCCGTGAGCAGTTCTTC. Amino acid sequence: CASSTQSGGLREQFF. The complete variable domain, with remaining parts taken from reference TRBV9 and TRBJ2-1, reads DSGVTQTPKHLITATGQRVTLRCSPRSGDLSVYWYQQSLDQGLQFLIQYYNGEERAKGNILERFSAQQFPDLHSELNLSSLELGDSALYFCASSTQSGGLREQFFGPGTRLTVL.

This clone occurred a few times. The V call is TRBV25-1, the J call TRBJ2-3, with TRBD2 matching over 10 bases. Germline lookup yields CDR1 MGHDK and CDR2 SYGVNS. The CDR3 length is 14 residues. The J segment lost 2 bases and the V segment lost 5 bases, leaving 1 base of the junction unmatched. The CDR3 loop is CASSTSGVTDTQYF. Here the CDR3 DNA reads TGTGCCAGCAGTACTAGCGGGGTCACAGATACGCAGTATTTT. The variable domain in full, with the rest retrieved from reference TRBV25-1 and TRBJ2-3, is EADIYQTPRYLVIGTGKKITLECSQTMGHDKMYWYQQDPGMELHLIHYSYGVNSTEKGDLSSESTVSRIRTEHFPLTLESARPSHTSQYLCASSTSGVTDTQYFGPGTRLTVL.

The chain links TRBV4-1 to TRBJ2-3; 7 positions agree with TRBD1. The CDR3 is 14 residues long. Germline CDR1 is MGHRA and CDR2 is YSYEKL. V trimming: 1 base; J trimming: 4 bases; junction bases outside the gene matches: 2. In nucleotides, the CDR3 is TGCGCCAGCAGCCAAGCTCAGGGGGCAGATACGCAGTATTTT. Residues: CASSQAQGADTQYF.

The genes are TRBV6-5 and TRBJ2-2, with D possibly TRBD2 on 5 matching bases. V gave up 7 bases and J gave up 4 bases, with 7 bases separating them. Germline CDR1 reads MNHEY; CDR2 reads SVGAGI. The CDR3 consists of 12 residues. The CDR3 DNA reads as TGTGCCAGCACCGCGGGCACCGGGGAGCTGTTTTTT. It codes for CASTAGTGELFF.

The chain is built from TRBV9 and TRBJ1-2, with 7 bases matching TRBD1. Trimming cost V 4 bases and J 8 bases; bases outside gene matches: 5. This CDR3 is 12 amino acids long. The germline V gene encodes CDR1 SGDLS and CDR2 YYNGEE. CDR3: CASSRGTEGYTF. CDR3 coding DNA: TGTGCCAGCAGCAGAGGGACAGAAGGCTACACCTTC.

This clone has a handful of counts. V is TRBV19 and J is TRBJ1-2, with D perhaps TRBD1 (5 bases). The CDR3 runs 15 residues. From germline, CDR1 is LNHDA and CDR2 SQIVND (reference sequence). Trimming took off 9 bases at V and 4 bases at J, with 21 bases between the two ends. The CDR3 sequence: CASQSGARAGYGYTF. The CDR3 nucleotides read TGTGCCAGCCAGAGTGGGGCACGGGCTGGCTATGGCTACACCTTC.

The rearrangement joins TRBV7-3 to TRBJ2-7; 7 bases align to TRBD2. V lost 3 bases to trimming and J lost 6 bases; unmatched junction nucleotides: 5. Germline CDR1 and CDR2: SGHTA and FQGTGA. This CDR3 region has 13 residues. The CDR3 DNA reads TGTGCCAGCAGCTTGGGGGGAGGGAGCGAGCAGTACTTC. Its protein product is CASSLGGGSEQYF. Filled out from reference TRBV7-3 and TRBJ2-7, the complete variable domain reads GAGVSQTPSNKVTEKGKYVELRCDPISGHTALYWYRQSLGQGPEFLIYFQGTGAADDSGLPNDRFFAVRPEGSVSTLKIQRTERGDSAVYLCASSLGGGSEQYFGPGTRLTVT.

The chain is built from TRBV27 and TRBJ2-7, with a weak D call TRBD2 (6 bases). The CDR3 is 16 residues long. V lost 5 bases and J lost 2, with 19 bases in between. CDR1 is MNHEY and CDR2 is SMNVEV in the germline V gene (reference sequence). The CDR3 spells CASSPTLGLEAYEQYF. The DNA for the CDR3 is TGTGCCAGCAGTCCTACTCTGGGACTCGAAGCCTACGAGCAGTACTTC.

The rearrangement links TRBV14 to TRBJ1-2, with 9 bases that match TRBD1. The CDR3 is 16 residues long. V shed 0 bases, J shed 3 bases, and the junction held 5 bases outside the gene matches. Germline CDR1 and CDR2: SGHDN and FVKESK. CDR3 region: CASSQEARTGDYGYTF. CDR3 coding DNA: TGTGCCAGCAGCCAAGAGGCTAGGACAGGGGACTATGGCTACACCTTC.

The V and J genes are TRBV7-2 and TRBJ2-5; D is perhaps TRBD2 (6 bases). CDR1 SGHTA and CDR2 FQGNSA come from the germline V gene. This CDR3 is built from 16 residues. V lost 5 bases to trimming and J lost 1 base, with 17 bases between them. CDR3 in DNA: TGTGCCAGCAGCCGTCGGGGGTTCGCCTTCCAAGAGACCCAGTACTTC. This encodes CASSRRGFAFQETQYF.

This rearrangement joins TRBV6-5 to TRBJ2-2, with 11 bases matching TRBD1. The CDR3 has 15 residues. The germline V gene encodes CDR1 MNHEY and CDR2 SVGAGI. The trim removed 7 bases at V and 6 bases at J, leaving 7 bases unmatched. This CDR3 is CASNRDRGYSGELFF. Written as DNA, the CDR3 is TGTGCCAGCAACCGGGACAGGGGGTATTCCGGGGAGCTGTTTTTT.

The J gene is TRBJ1-1, the V gene TRBV9; 10 bases are a match to TRBD1. The germline CDR1 and CDR2 sequences are SGDLS and YYNGEE. The V and J ends lost 4 bases and 5 bases, in that order; junction bases with no gene match: 11. This CDR3 has 16 amino acids. This CDR3 is CASSTRQGAERTEAFF. The DNA for the CDR3 is TGTGCCAGCAGCACTCGACAGGGGGCGGAGAGGACTGAAGCTTTCTTT.

The rearrangement joins TRBV7-2 to TRBJ1-2; 7 bases are shared with TRBD1. Trimming at V came to 1 base and at J to 0 bases, leaving 5 bases not matched to a gene. Germline CDR1 is SGHTA and CDR2 is FQGNSA. The CDR3 has 16 residues. This CDR3 is CASSLVGTESNYGYTF. The CDR3 DNA follows: TGTGCCAGCAGCTTAGTGGGGACAGAGTCTAACTATGGCTACACCTTC.

The chain employs TRBV4-2 and TRBJ2-1; TRBD2 agrees at 11 bases. The CDR3 is made up of 15 amino acids. Germline CDR1 and CDR2: LGHNA and YNFKEQ. J lost 4 bases, V lost 5 bases, and 4 bases had no gene match. This CDR3 reads CASSDRLAGYNEQFF. The DNA for the CDR3 is TGTGCCAGCAGCGATCGACTAGCGGGGTACAATGAGCAGTTCTTC.

This chain connects TRBV28 to TRBJ2-7; D might be TRBD2 (5 bases). This CDR3 is 13 amino acids long. Between the trimmed V and J ends, which lost 6 bases and 1 base, there was a span of 10 bases. CDR1 and CDR2 from the germline V gene are MDHEN and SYDVKM. CDR3 coding DNA: TGTGCCAGCAGGCGGGCTGGTTCCTACGAGCAGTACTTC. Translating gives CASRRAGSYEQYF.

The rearrangement joins TRBV7-2 to TRBJ2-5; TRBD2 aligns across 7 bases. There are 13 residues in the CDR3. Trimming cost V 3 bases and J 3 bases; bases outside gene matches: 1. Germline lookup yields CDR1 SGHTA and CDR2 FQGNSA. CDR3 loop: CASSFAGEETQYF. The CDR3 coding sequence is TGTGCCAGCAGCTTCGCGGGGGAAGAGACCCAGTACTTC.

V usage is TRBV5-8 and J usage is TRBJ1-2; D is perhaps TRBD1 (6 bases). CDR3 length equals 14 residues. With 4 bases removed from V and 3 bases from J, the gap between germline ends came to 13 bases. Looked up from germline, CDR1 is SGHTS and CDR2 is YDEGEE. CDR3 nucleotide sequence: TGTGCCAGCAGCAGACAGGCTGGGTACTATGGCTACACCTTC. Its translation: CASSRQAGYYGYTF. Complete variable domain (other parts from reference TRBV5-8 and TRBJ1-2): EAGVTQSPTHLIKTRGQQATLRCSPISGHTSVYWYQQALGLGLQFLLWYDEGEERNRGNFPPRFSGRQFPNYSSELNVNALELEDSALYLCASSRQAGYYGYTFGSGTRLTVV.

Written as DNA, the CDR3 is TGTGCCATCAGTGAGTCGCCGGACAGGGTGAATTCACCCCTCCACTTT. Protein product: CAISESPDRVNSPLHF. The V gene is TRBV10-3, the J gene TRBJ1-6; 8 nucleotides agree with TRBD1. The germline V gene has CDR1 ENHRY and CDR2 SYGVKD. This CDR3 is 16 amino acids long. With 0 bases clipped from V and 7 bases from J, the junction kept 5 bases outside the gene matches.

The chain has TRBV11-2 and TRBJ2-1; 7 nucleotides agree with TRBD2. CDR3 length: 19 residues. Germline V gives CDR1 SGHAT, CDR2 FQNNGV. The trim removed 1 base at V and 1 base at J, leaving 13 bases unmatched. In DNA form, the CDR3 reads TGTGCCAGCAGCTTAGTCGGTCAGCGGGGATTGATATCCTACAATGAGCAGTTCTTC. This codes for CASSLVGQRGLISYNEQFF.

The V call is TRBV27, the J call TRBJ1-2; D possibly corresponds to TRBD1 (6 bases). The length of the CDR3 is 13 residues. Germline-derived CDR1 and CDR2 are MNHEY and SMNVEV (reference sequence). Deletions cut 2 bases from V and 7 bases from J, with 11 bases between. Here the CDR3 reads CASSLTGSGGYTF. CDR3 nucleotides: TGTGCCAGCAGTTTAACAGGGTCGGGTGGCTACACCTTC.

This clone turned up a few times. The chain carries TRBV5-5 and TRBJ2-7, with a possible D match to TRBD1 (6 bases). This CDR3 is built from 13 residues. Germline values: CDR1 SGHKS, CDR2 YYEKEE (reference sequence). Between the trimmed V and J ends, which lost 4 bases and 5 bases, there was a span of 13 bases. The CDR3 here is CASSPINRDEQYF. In DNA form, the CDR3 reads TGTGCCAGCAGCCCCATAAACAGGGACGAGCAGTACTTC.

This clone showed up just once. This rearrangement joins TRBV6-6 to TRBJ2-7; D unresolved. The length of the CDR3 is 13 residues. CDR1 MNHNY and CDR2 SVGAGI come from the germline V gene (reference sequence). Between the trimmed V and J ends, which lost 5 bases and 0 bases, there was a span of 8 bases. The CDR3 region is CASSPRVSYEQYF. As DNA, the CDR3 is TGTGCCAGCAGTCCTCGGGTCTCCTACGAGCAGTACTTC.

The CDR3 here is CASSLGSSGSLADTQYF. CDR3 coding DNA: TGCGCCAGCAGCTTGGGCTCGTCAGGCAGTTTAGCAGATACGCAGTATTTT. The J gene is TRBJ2-3, the V gene TRBV5-1, with no clear D. The CDR3 loop spans 17 amino acids. The V gene lost 0 bases and the J gene lost 4 bases, with 18 bases spanning the gap. CDR1 SGHRS and CDR2 YFSETQ come from the germline V gene.

The V and J genes are TRBV5-4 and TRBJ2-7; D may be TRBD2 (5 bases). The CDR3 sequence is 15 residues long. Germline V lookup: CDR1 SGHNT, CDR2 YYREEE (reference sequence). Trimming stripped 5 bases from V and 0 bases from J, with 15 bases between. CDR3 in amino acids: CASSFGGPSSYEQYF. The DNA for the CDR3 is TGTGCCAGCAGTTTCGGAGGCCCGAGCTCCTACGAGCAGTACTTC.

This chain connects TRBV11-2 to TRBJ2-7; D is unresolved. CDR3 length: 12 residues. The V gene's germline CDR1 is SGHAT and CDR2 FQNNGV. Trimming removed 5 bases at V and 3 bases at J, with 8 bases between. This chain's CDR3 is CASSPDFYEQYF. Written as DNA, the CDR3 is TGTGCCAGCAGCCCCGACTTCTACGAGCAGTACTTC.

A word on this clone: Other DNA sequences within the sample encode an identical CDR3. V usage is TRBV27 and J usage is TRBJ1-4; a possible D gene is TRBD1 (5 bases). Germline CDR1 is MNHEY and CDR2 is SMNVEV (reference sequence). CDR3 length: 17 amino acids. With 5 bases removed from V and 3 bases from J, the gap between germline ends came to 19 bases. The CDR3 DNA follows: TGTGCCAGCAGTCGGAGCAGGGTCGGCAGAGCTAATGAAAAACTGTTTTTT. This encodes CASSRSRVGRANEKLFF. Complete variable domain (other parts from reference TRBV27 and TRBJ1-4): EAQVTQNPRYLITVTGKKLTVTCSQNMNHEYMSWYRQDPGLGLRQIYYSMNVEVTDKGDVPEGYKVSRKEKRNFPLILESPSPNQTSLYFCASSRSRVGRANEKLFFGSGTQLSVL.

The chain has TRBV19 and TRBJ2-7, with D possibly matching TRBD1 (5 bases). The CDR3 contains 16 residues. The germline V and J ends were trimmed by 0 bases and 4 bases, with 16 bases remaining between them. The germline V gene has CDR1 LNHDA and CDR2 SQIVND (reference sequence). The CDR3 sequence: CASSIDLSRADYEQYF. CDR3 coding DNA: TGTGCCAGTAGTATAGATTTAAGCAGGGCCGATTACGAGCAGTACTTC.

The rearrangement links TRBV5-5 to TRBJ1-2; a weak D match, TRBD1 (6 bases). This CDR3 is built from 17 residues. CDR1 and CDR2 (germline): SGHKS, YYEKEE (reference sequence). Between the trimmed V and J ends, which lost 3 bases and 0 bases, there was a span of 18 bases. This CDR3 reads CASSYGGGREANYGYTF. CDR3 bases: TGTGCCAGCAGCTACGGCGGGGGGCGCGAAGCTAACTATGGCTACACCTTC.

This clone was seen more than once but under ten times. The chain links TRBV7-9 to TRBJ2-5, with 7 nucleotides matching TRBD2. J lost 1 base, V lost 7 bases, and 6 bases had no gene match. The CDR3 extends over 14 amino acids. The germline gives CDR1 SEHNR, CDR2 FQNEAQ (reference sequence). The CDR3 here is CASTETGGQETQYF. For the CDR3, the DNA is TGTGCCAGCACCGAAACGGGAGGCCAAGAGACCCAGTACTTC.

This chain links TRBV6-5 with TRBJ2-7, with D possibly TRBD1 on 5 matching bases. The CDR3 spans 14 residues. The germline gives CDR1 MNHEY, CDR2 SVGAGI. V shed 2 bases and J shed 7 bases, with 15 bases lying between them. The CDR3 coding sequence is TGTGCCAGCAGTTACAGGGGCCCAAGGCAGGAGCAGTACTTC. Translating gives CASSYRGPRQEQYF.

The CDR3: CASSSAGGHYGYTF. CDR3 sequence (DNA): TGTGCCAGCAGTTCAGCAGGGGGCCACTATGGCTACACCTTC. The chain combines TRBV6-5 with TRBJ1-2; 8 nucleotides match TRBD1. Trimming at V came to 4 bases and at J to 3 bases, leaving 4 bases not matched to a gene. Germline V gene lookup returns CDR1 MNHEY and CDR2 SVGAGI. This CDR3 comprises 14 residues.